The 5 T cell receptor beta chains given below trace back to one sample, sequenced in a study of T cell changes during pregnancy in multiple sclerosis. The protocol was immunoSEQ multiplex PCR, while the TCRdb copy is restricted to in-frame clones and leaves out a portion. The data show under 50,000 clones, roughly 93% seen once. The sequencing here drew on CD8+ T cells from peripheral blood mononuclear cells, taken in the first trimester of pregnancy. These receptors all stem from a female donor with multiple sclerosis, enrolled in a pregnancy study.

The CDR3 coding sequence is TGTGCCAGCAGCGCCCCGGGACTAGTTTACAATGAGCAGTTCTTC. It codes for CASSAPGLVYNEQFF. The chain joins TRBV5-4 to TRBJ2-1; 8 bases are a match to TRBD2. This CDR3 region has 15 residues. The germline V gene has CDR1 SGHNT and CDR2 YYREEE (reference sequence). Germline trimming cut 4 bases from V and 4 bases from J; bases unmatched to any gene: 7.

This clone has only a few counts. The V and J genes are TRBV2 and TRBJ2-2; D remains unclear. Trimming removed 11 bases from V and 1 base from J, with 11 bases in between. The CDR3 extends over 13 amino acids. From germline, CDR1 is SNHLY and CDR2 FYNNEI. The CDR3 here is CALEPGNTGELFF. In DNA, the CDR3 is TGTGCCTTGGAGCCGGGGAACACCGGGGAGCTGTTTTTT.

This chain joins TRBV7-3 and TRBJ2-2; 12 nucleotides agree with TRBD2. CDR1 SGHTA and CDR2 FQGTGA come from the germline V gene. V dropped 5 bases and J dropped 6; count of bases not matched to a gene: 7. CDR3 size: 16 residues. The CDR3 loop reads CASSTLAGGPPGELFF. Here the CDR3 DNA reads TGTGCCAGCAGCACCCTAGCGGGAGGGCCGCCCGGGGAGCTGTTTTTT. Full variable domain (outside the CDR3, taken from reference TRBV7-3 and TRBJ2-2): GAGVSQTPSNKVTEKGKYVELRCDPISGHTALYWYRQSLGQGPEFLIYFQGTGAADDSGLPNDRFFAVRPEGSVSTLKIQRTERGDSAVYLCASSTLAGGPPGELFFGEGSRLTVL.

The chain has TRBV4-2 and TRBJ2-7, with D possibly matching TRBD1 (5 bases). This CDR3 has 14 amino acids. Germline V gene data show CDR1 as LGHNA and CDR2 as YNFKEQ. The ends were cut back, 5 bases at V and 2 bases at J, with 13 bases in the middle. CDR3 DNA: TGTGCCAGCAGCTTATGGGGCAAGACCTACGAGCAGTACTTC. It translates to CASSLWGKTYEQYF.

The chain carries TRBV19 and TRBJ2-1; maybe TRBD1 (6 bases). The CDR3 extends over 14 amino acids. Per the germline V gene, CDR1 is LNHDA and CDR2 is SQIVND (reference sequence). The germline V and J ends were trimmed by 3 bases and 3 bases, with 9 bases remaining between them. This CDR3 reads CASSMPGDYNEQFF. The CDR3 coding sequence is TGTGCCAGTAGTATGCCAGGGGACTACAATGAGCAGTTCTTC.